This T cell receptor (beta chain) was identified during a study of blood T cell repertoires in COVID-19. This table comes from immunoSEQ multiplex PCR, and its TCRdb copy is limited to in-frame clones, with some not included. Seen here are 75,000 to 95,000 clones, 90% observed once, and the top ten hold approximately 2.5%. The TCR comes from a human donor in a cohort sampled during active COVID-19. What was sequenced was peripheral blood.

The CDR3 is CASSPPMDTDSYEQYF. The CDR3 DNA follows: TGCGCCAGCAGTCCCCCCATGGACACGGACTCCTACGAGCAGTACTTC. The V gene is TRBV23-1, the J gene TRBJ2-7; TRBD1 is a possible D gene (5 bases). TRBV23-1 is annotated as an ORF whose role is uncertain. V was shortened by 4 bases and J by 0 bases, with 16 bases between the two germline ends. The CDR3 loop spans 16 amino acids.